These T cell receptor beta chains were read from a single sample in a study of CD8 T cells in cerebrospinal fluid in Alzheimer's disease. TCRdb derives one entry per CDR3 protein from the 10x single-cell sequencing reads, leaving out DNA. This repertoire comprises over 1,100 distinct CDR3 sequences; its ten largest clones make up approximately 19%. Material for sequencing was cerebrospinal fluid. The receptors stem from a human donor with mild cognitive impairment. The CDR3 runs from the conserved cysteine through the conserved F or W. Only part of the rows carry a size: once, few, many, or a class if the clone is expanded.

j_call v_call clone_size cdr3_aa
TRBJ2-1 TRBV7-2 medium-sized CASSARDRVYNEQFF
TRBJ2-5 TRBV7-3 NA CASSLSTGQETQYF
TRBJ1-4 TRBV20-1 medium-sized CSARGTGGGGEKLFF
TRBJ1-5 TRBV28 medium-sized CASRGSYSNQPQHF
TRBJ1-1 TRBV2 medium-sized CASSDLGQGAEAFF
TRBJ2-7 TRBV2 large CASKGRLPYEQYF
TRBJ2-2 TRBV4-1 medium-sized CASSQDQGRVNTGELFF
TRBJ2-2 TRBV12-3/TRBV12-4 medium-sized CASSRDWAGELFF
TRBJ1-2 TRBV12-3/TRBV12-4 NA CASSPRDRANYGYTF
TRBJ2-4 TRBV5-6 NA CASSLSIAKNIQYF
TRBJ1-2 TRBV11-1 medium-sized CASSQGDYGYTF
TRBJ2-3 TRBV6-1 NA CASSEASGGGADTQYF
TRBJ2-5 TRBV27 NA CASSLVAGDIETQYF
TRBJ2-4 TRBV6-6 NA CATVRTSGMAIQYF
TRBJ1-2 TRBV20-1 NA CSASEEFFYGYTF
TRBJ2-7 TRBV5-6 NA CASSPTGGSSYEQYF
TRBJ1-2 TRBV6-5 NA CASLTLGAGRGYTF
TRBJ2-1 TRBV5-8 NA CASSTGQVGTVEQFF
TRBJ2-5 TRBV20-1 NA CSARGSTGGYRAQYF
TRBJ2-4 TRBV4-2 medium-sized CASSQAPKAGEQGIQYF
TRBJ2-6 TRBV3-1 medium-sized CASGGAGANVLTF
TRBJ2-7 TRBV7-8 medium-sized CASLGPDRSPYEQYF
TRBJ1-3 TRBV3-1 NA CASRDGVSSGNTIYF
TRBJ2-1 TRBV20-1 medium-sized CSAPPLAGGGNEQFF
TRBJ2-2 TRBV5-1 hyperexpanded CASSSGAVTGELFF
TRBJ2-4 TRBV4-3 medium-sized CASSQDSGRNNIQYF
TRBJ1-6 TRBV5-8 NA CASSLDGNSPLHF
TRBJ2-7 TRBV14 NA CASSQGVGGLASYEQYF
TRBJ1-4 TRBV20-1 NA CSAYSRTGGSTNEKLFF
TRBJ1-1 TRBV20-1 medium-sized CSAFYLNTEAFF
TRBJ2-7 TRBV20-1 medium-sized CSAEEGPSYEQYF
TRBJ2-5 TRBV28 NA CASSLAGAGETQYF
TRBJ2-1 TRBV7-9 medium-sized CASSRDLNSYNEQFF
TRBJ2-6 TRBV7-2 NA CASSLGARIDSGANVLTF
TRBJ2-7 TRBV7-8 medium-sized CASSLGEEQYF
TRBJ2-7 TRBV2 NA CASNIAGNNEQYF
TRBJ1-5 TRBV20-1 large CSARKDGNQPQHF
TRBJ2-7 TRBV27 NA CASSPRNGLTYEQYF